This T cell receptor (beta chain) was sequenced during a study of T cell responses to AZD1222 COVID-19 vaccine. Regarding the study as a whole: Recipients of two AZD1222 doses showed rising Spike-specific TCR breadth and depth. Seropositive AZD1222 recipients at baseline numbered only five or six. Mostly white British, mostly female donors; authors suggested clonal diversity may be underestimated. Regions 160-218 and 743-854 dominated among vaccine-associated CD4 TCRs spanning spike.

Remarks on this clone: Its target is not known.

The repertoire was sequenced with immunoSEQ multiplex PCR; TCRdb's copy has only in-frame clones and lacks some. The sample holds over 95,000 clones, roughly 92% seen once. V lost 2 bases and J 6 bases, leaving 5 bases between the germline ends. Germline assignment: CDR1 SGHDT and CDR2 YYEEEE. The CDR3 loop spans 11 amino acids. The TCR sequence derives from an adult in good health. The sequencing used peripheral blood, collected on day 0 of AZD1222 vaccination. The chain joins TRBV5-6 to TRBJ1-1; D unresolved. In DNA, the CDR3 is TGTGCCAGCAGCTTTAAAGCTGAAGCTTTCTTT. Amino acids: CASSFKAEAFF.